This T cell receptor (beta chain) was recovered during a study of blood T cell repertoires in COVID-19. The overall study: The United States, Italy and Spain were the sources of the acute and convalescent COVID-19 samples. In each case, the material was cDNA or gDNA derived from T cells, B-cell-depleted T cells, or PBMCs.

Original handling: The authors estimated nucleated cell counts from reference gene primer amplification. Produced via immunoSEQ multiplex PCR; TCRdb's table is partial and in-frame only. V and J calls and clone size are those listed in that table; D and trimming were worked out from the DNA. The sample has tens of thousands of clones, 70% to 90% seen once. The sample comprised peripheral blood. The source of this sequence is a man aged 30 to 39 with acute or convalescent COVID-19.

Here the CDR3 DNA reads TGTGCCAGCAGCCAAGGAGCCCGTGGCACAGATACGCAGTATTTT. It codes for CASSQGARGTDTQYF. This chain uses TRBV4-2 with TRBJ2-3; D remains unclear. Trimming left V 1 base short and J 1 base short, with 9 bases between. The CDR3 has 15 residues. Per the germline V gene, CDR1 is LGHNA and CDR2 is YNFKEQ.